Listed below are T cell receptor beta chains from one sample, sequenced in a study of Ad26.COV2.S vaccination and SARS-CoV-2 variants. Libraries were prepared by immunoSEQ multiplex PCR; TCRdb keeps only in-frame clonotypes and omits some of them. The table records 380,000 or so clones, roughly 80% of them present only once. Sample: peripheral blood, taken in a trial of Ad26.COV2.S vaccine versus placebo. The receptors were sampled from a person between 18 and 60 years old who received the Ad26.COV2.S COVID-19 vaccine or a placebo. Both conserved end residues are part of each CDR3. Size tells how often a clone was seen (once, few, many) or the class of an expanded clone, and some rows leave it out.

TRBJ1-1 | NA | TRBV18 | CASSSGLLAEAFF
TRBJ2-7 | many | TRBV5-5 | CASSGGGRQSYEQYF
TRBJ2-1 | NA | TRBV27 | CASSPSTLGDEQFF
TRBJ2-1 | NA | TRBV5-1 | CASSLVETSGRNEQFF
TRBJ2-5 | NA | TRBV9 | CASSAVSGGPPDF
TRBJ1-2 | once | TRBV21-1 | CASSKQGNYGYTF
TRBJ2-3 | NA | TRBV5-5 | CASSPAGLAGGADTQYF
TRBJ2-7 | NA | TRBV3-1/TRBV3-2 | CASSQDLGANLEQYF
TRBJ1-1 | NA | TRBV10-2 | CASSGSRTGGTEAFF
TRBJ2-1 | NA | TRBV7-9 | CASSSPGTINEQFF
TRBJ2-7 | few | TRBV19 | CASRPKGTGSSYEQYF
TRBJ1-5 | once | TRBV18 | CASSEGGGEYRPQHF
TRBJ2-1 | NA | TRBV7-2 | CASSLVSQVSYNEQFF
TRBJ2-1 | NA | TRBV7-2 | CASSLAGGPYEQFF
TRBJ2-1 | NA | TRBV12-3/TRBV12-4 | CASDRGNEQFF
TRBJ2-2 | NA | TRBV5-6 | CASSLARERGELFF
TRBJ2-7 | once | TRBV19 | CASQPRGSSYEQYF
TRBJ2-2 | NA | TRBV28 | CASSLAGGTGELFF
TRBJ1-2 | once | TRBV18 | CASSPIPTGDGGYTF
TRBJ2-1 | once | TRBV24-1 | CATSGADNEQFF
TRBJ1-5 | NA | TRBV21-1 | CASSPSATYSNQPQHF
TRBJ1-4 | NA | TRBV5-8 | CASSLQGTTNEKLFF
TRBJ2-7 | NA | TRBV30 | CAWLDRTGVSYEQYF
TRBJ1-2 | NA | TRBV6-5 | CASRTPNLIGGGYTF
TRBJ2-2 | NA | TRBV25-1 | CASSDLYTPNTGELFF
TRBJ2-7 | NA | TRBV28 | CASIRLFPYEQYF
TRBJ2-7 | NA | TRBV19 | CASTPSTGRYEQYF
TRBJ2-1 | NA | TRBV7-3 | CASMIQNQHNEQFF
TRBJ2-2 | NA | TRBV18 | CASSPPGQGDTGELFF
TRBJ1-2 | NA | TRBV9 | CASSATTGGLYGYTF
TRBJ2-3 | NA | TRBV11-2 | CASSSLPGTGRDTQYF
TRBJ2-1 | NA | TRBV2 | CASSSTLAGSYNEQFF
TRBJ2-7 | once | TRBV6-2/TRBV6-3 | CASSYLPHRATYEQYF
TRBJ1-2 | NA | TRBV5-5 | CASSSHGTRNGYTF
TRBJ1-1 | few | TRBV7-2 | CASSSRDRGANTEAFF
TRBJ2-5 | NA | TRBV2 | CASSDSRGSATQYF
TRBJ2-7 | NA | TRBV10-1 | CASSDVRGPSIAYEQYF
TRBJ1-5 | NA | TRBV23-1 | CASVRGHTYSNQPQHF
TRBJ1-3 | NA | TRBV24-1 | CATSDSRVSSGNTIYF
TRBJ2-3 | NA | TRBV19 | CASTSPRGGVKDTQYF
TRBJ1-3 | NA | TRBV12-3/TRBV12-4 | CASSMSLGNTIYF
TRBJ1-1 | few | TRBV6-5 | CASSYSSVVNTEAFF
TRBJ1-5 | few | TRBV3-1/TRBV3-2 | CASSHGGHSNQPQHF
TRBJ1-4 | NA | TRBV29-1 | CSGKKDTVEKLFF
TRBJ2-1 | NA | TRBV7-9 | CASSQGQGDYEQFF
TRBJ1-6 | once | TRBV27 | CASSFGESSPLHF
TRBJ2-1 | NA | TRBV7-9 | CASSTRDYQGNEQFF
TRBJ2-5 | NA | TRBV27 | CASSPTGWETQYF
TRBJ1-2 | NA | TRBV10-3 | CAISPVRGELYGYTF
TRBJ2-3 | NA | TRBV4-1 | CASSLGTSKGTDTQYF
TRBJ1-6 | NA | TRBV6-2/TRBV6-3 | CASSSLRGNSYNSPLHF
TRBJ1-5 | NA | TRBV2 | CASSLHGPQHF
TRBJ2-3 | NA | TRBV6-5 | CASSLDRASTDTQYF
TRBJ1-1 | NA | TRBV5-1 | CASSAGRTGGTEAFF
TRBJ1-6 | NA | TRBV6-1 | CASSEPGTGDSPLHF
TRBJ1-2 | few | TRBV30 | CAWSEPDRGYTF
TRBJ2-4 | NA | TRBV4-1 | CASSPDRAKNIQYF